The rows below give T cell receptor beta chains drawn from one sample of a study of a mutant IDH1 vaccine in newly diagnosed glioma. Data came from immunoSEQ multiplex PCR; TCRdb stores just in-frame clones and leaves some out. Found here are about 130,000 clones, around 80% of them singletons; the top ten hold 4.5% to 5.5%. These receptors have no identified antigens. Here the sequenced sample was PBMCs, taken from a glioma patient whose treatment included an IDH1 peptide vaccine. These receptors were taken from a middle-aged man with glioma. The CDR3 runs from the conserved cysteine through the conserved F or W. Each record gives: D gene, J gene, CDR3 length, clone size, V gene, CDR3 DNA, CDR3 protein. A D gene is named only where the DNA matches it firmly. Size tells how often a clone was seen (once, few, many) or the class of an expanded clone, and some rows leave it out.

d_gene: -
j_gene: TRBJ2-7
len: 13
abundance: -
v_gene: TRBV28
CDR3nt: TGTGCCAGCAGTTTATCGAGCTCCTACGAGCAGTACTTC
CDR3aa: CASSLSSSYEQYF

d_gene: TRBD1
j_gene: TRBJ2-2
len: 17
abundance: once
v_gene: TRBV2
CDR3nt: TGTGCCAGCAGTGAATTAAGACAGGGGCCTCGCACCGGGGAGCTGTTTTTT
CDR3aa: CASSELRQGPRTGELFF

d_gene: -
j_gene: TRBJ2-7
len: 14
abundance: -
v_gene: TRBV5-5
CDR3nt: TGTGCCAGCAGCCTCCTAAATCTAGGTTACGAGCAGTACTTC
CDR3aa: CASSLLNLGYEQYF

d_gene: -
j_gene: TRBJ1-2
len: 13
abundance: few
v_gene: TRBV19
CDR3nt: TGTGCCAGTAGTATCGATGGGACATATGGCTACACCTTC
CDR3aa: CASSIDGTYGYTF

d_gene: TRBD1
j_gene: TRBJ1-2
len: 15
abundance: -
v_gene: TRBV5-4
CDR3nt: TGTGCCAGCAGCTTGTTTTCGACAGGGGGTCGGGGCTACACCTTC
CDR3aa: CASSLFSTGGRGYTF

d_gene: -
j_gene: TRBJ1-5
len: 16
abundance: -
v_gene: TRBV27
CDR3nt: TGTGCCAGCAGTTTATCGCGGACAGTCATCAATCAGCCCCAGCATTTT
CDR3aa: CASSLSRTVINQPQHF

d_gene: -
j_gene: TRBJ1-6
len: 14
abundance: -
v_gene: TRBV2
CDR3nt: TGTGCCAGCATCAAGGACGGAGGAAATTCACCCCTCCACTTT
CDR3aa: CASIKDGGNSPLHF

d_gene: TRBD2
j_gene: TRBJ2-1
len: 14
abundance: -
v_gene: TRBV9
CDR3nt: TGTGCCAGCGCGGGACTAGCGCCAGACAATGAGCAGTTCTTC
CDR3aa: CASAGLAPDNEQFF

d_gene: -
j_gene: TRBJ2-1
len: 13
abundance: -
v_gene: TRBV5-4
CDR3nt: TGTGCCAGCAGCCAGAAGGTATGGGGTGAGCAGTTCTTC
CDR3aa: CASSQKVWGEQFF

d_gene: -
j_gene: TRBJ2-5
len: 13
abundance: -
v_gene: TRBV5-6
CDR3nt: TGTGCCAGCAGCTTGGCTGGGCGGGAGACCCAGTACTTC
CDR3aa: CASSLAGRETQYF

d_gene: TRBD1
j_gene: TRBJ2-2
len: 16
abundance: -
v_gene: TRBV27
CDR3nt: TGTGCCAGCAGTTCTCAGGACAGGGGGCTTGGCGGGGAGCTGTTTTTT
CDR3aa: CASSSQDRGLGGELFF

d_gene: -
j_gene: TRBJ1-1
len: 15
abundance: -
v_gene: TRBV5-5
CDR3nt: TGTGCCAGCAGCAAGACAGACCAAATGAACACTGAAGCTTTCTTT
CDR3aa: CASSKTDQMNTEAFF

d_gene: TRBD1
j_gene: TRBJ2-7
len: 13
abundance: once
v_gene: TRBV29-1
CDR3nt: TGCAGCGCTTTACCGGGACAGTCGGACGAGCAGTACTTC
CDR3aa: CSALPGQSDEQYF

d_gene: TRBD1
j_gene: TRBJ1-5
len: 13
abundance: -
v_gene: TRBV18
CDR3nt: TGTGCCAGCTCACCAAGACAGGGCCAGCCCCAGCATTTT
CDR3aa: CASSPRQGQPQHF

d_gene: TRBD1
j_gene: TRBJ2-7
len: 12
abundance: -
v_gene: TRBV4-2
CDR3nt: TGTGCCAGCAGCGACAGGGTTTACGAGCAGTACTTC
CDR3aa: CASSDRVYEQYF

d_gene: -
j_gene: TRBJ2-3
len: 19
abundance: -
v_gene: TRBV4-2
CDR3nt: TGTGCCAGCAGCCAAGATGATATCTCCGGGAAGTCTAGCACAGATACGCAGTATTTT
CDR3aa: CASSQDDISGKSSTDTQYF

d_gene: TRBD1
j_gene: TRBJ2-2
len: 15
abundance: -
v_gene: TRBV5-4
CDR3nt: TGTGCCAGCAGCCCGACAGGGGGGAACACCGGGGAGCTGTTTTTT
CDR3aa: CASSPTGGNTGELFF

d_gene: -
j_gene: TRBJ2-7
len: 15
abundance: -
v_gene: TRBV9
CDR3nt: TGTGCCAGCAGCGTAGGGGCAGGGGTCTCCTACGAGCAGTACTTC
CDR3aa: CASSVGAGVSYEQYF

d_gene: -
j_gene: TRBJ1-2
len: 10
abundance: -
v_gene: TRBV28
CDR3nt: TGTGCCAGCGGCAGGGTCTCCTTTGGGTTC
CDR3aa: CASGRVSFGF

d_gene: -
j_gene: TRBJ2-3
len: 11
abundance: few
v_gene: TRBV18
CDR3nt: TGTGCCAGCTCACCAGCAGATACGCAGTATTTT
CDR3aa: CASSPADTQYF

d_gene: -
j_gene: TRBJ2-3
len: 16
abundance: -
v_gene: TRBV2
CDR3nt: TGTGCCAGCAGTGAAGCAAGGGGACCTAGCACAGATACGCAGTATTTT
CDR3aa: CASSEARGPSTDTQYF

d_gene: TRBD1
j_gene: TRBJ1-5
len: 15
abundance: -
v_gene: TRBV19
CDR3nt: TGTGCCAGTAGCCGACAGGGGACGGGCAATCAGCCCCAGCATTTT
CDR3aa: CASSRQGTGNQPQHF